Below, 18 T cell receptor beta chains from the same sample are listed, as sequenced in a study of response to subunit inactivated influenza vaccine listed by TCRdb under 2018. The library was generated by RT-PCR. The sequencing machine was an Illumina HiSeq 2500. TCRdb took the public reads, trimmed them with fastp at Q25, ran MiXCR for clone calling and kept in-frame beta chains. When rows share a CDR3 protein, they turn into one entry using the most common DNA and genes. The sample profile shows around 710,000 distinct CDR3 sequences; about 14% of them were found once. 6% to 7% of the sample is held by the ten biggest clonotypes. This sample comprised PBMCs from blood, obtained around 15 days before vaccination. Receptors were obtained from a man in his forties or fifties who received an inactivated influenza vaccine. Donor details come from another sample of the same person, matched by shared clones.

The table lists this clonotype with a few counts. The rearrangement uses TRBV15 and TRBJ2-1, with a weak D call TRBD1 (6 bases). CDR1 LNHNV and CDR2 YYDKDF come from the germline V gene (reference sequence). Trimming took off 4 bases at V and 4 bases at J, with 17 bases between the two ends. CDR3 length equals 16 residues. The CDR3 region is CATSTPGGVRYNEQFF. CDR3 nucleotides: TGTGCCACCAGCACCCCTGGGGGCGTTCGATACAATGAGCAGTTCTTC.

The V and J genes are TRBV7-3 and TRBJ2-6, with unresolved D. V was clipped by 1 base and J by 1 base, with 8 bases between them. The CDR3 is 16 amino acids. CDR1 and CDR2 (germline): SGHTA, FQGTGA. The CDR3: CASSLRGTSGANVLTF. The CDR3 DNA sequence: TGTGCCAGCAGCTTAAGGGGTACATCTGGGGCCAACGTCCTGACTTTC.

This clonotype came up a few times. The chain is built from TRBV7-2 and TRBJ2-1; 7 nucleotides agree with TRBD1. With 2 bases clipped from V and 6 bases from J, the junction kept 10 bases outside the gene matches. The CDR3 is 16 amino acids. Germline CDR1 reads SGHTA; CDR2 reads FQGNSA. CDR3 in amino acids: CASSLKARGLGNEQFF. CDR3 in DNA: TGTGCCAGCAGCTTAAAGGCCAGGGGGTTAGGCAATGAGCAGTTCTTC.

Only a few counts were recorded for this clonotype. The V call is TRBV20-1, the J call TRBJ2-5; D gene ambiguous. CDR1 is DFQATT and CDR2 is SNEGSKA in the germline V gene (reference sequence). The CDR3 sequence is 14 residues long. V lost 2 bases and J 5 bases, leaving 15 bases between the germline ends. The DNA of the CDR3 is TGCAGTGCTAGAAACTACCGCGTTATGGAGACCCAGTACTTC. It yields the protein CSARNYRVMETQYF.

The chain is built from TRBV24-1 and TRBJ2-1; TRBD1 might be the D (7 bases). Germline V lookup: CDR1 KGHDR, CDR2 SFDVKD. V was cut by 8 bases and J by 7 bases, with 14 bases left in between. This CDR3 has 13 amino acids. The CDR3 DNA is TGTGCCACCACCCCGACAGGGAGGAATGAGCAGTTCTTC. Translation: CATTPTGRNEQFF.

This clonotype has a handful of counts. The chain uses TRBV9 and TRBJ1-6; D unresolved. The germline gives CDR1 SGDLS, CDR2 YYNGEE. The V end lost 4 bases, the J end lost 10 bases, and 9 bases lay between the germline ends. The CDR3 consists of 12 residues. CDR3 sequence reads: CASSSSGSPLHF. Here the CDR3 DNA reads TGTGCCAGCAGCTCCTCGGGGTCACCCCTCCACTTT.

The rearrangement links TRBV29-1 to TRBJ1-1, with D possibly being TRBD1 (5 bases). V was trimmed by 6 bases and J by 11 bases, leaving 10 bases between them. CDR3 size: 9 residues. Germline CDR1 reads SQVTM; CDR2 reads ANQGSEA. The CDR3 DNA is TGCAGCGTGGATGGGGGGGCTTTCTTT. This gives the protein CSVDGGAFF.

This clonotype was detected ten times or more. CDR3 loop: CASSLGRVSYNSPLHF. In DNA, the CDR3 is TGTGCCAGCAGCTTAGGCAGGGTCTCCTATAATTCACCCCTCCACTTT. This chain connects TRBV7-2 to TRBJ1-6; D is possibly TRBD1 (5 bases). V lost 1 base, J lost 0 bases, and 7 bases lay in between. This CDR3 is 16 amino acids long. In germline, CDR1 is SGHTA, CDR2 FQGNSA.

This clonotype has a count of ten or more. The chain recombines TRBV5-1 with TRBJ2-2, with D perhaps TRBD1 (5 bases). V shed 2 bases and J shed 5 bases, with 13 bases lying between them. Germline assignment: CDR1 SGHRS and CDR2 YFSETQ. The CDR3 runs to 15 residues. The CDR3 nucleotides are TGCGCCAGCAGCTTTGGCGGACATGAGACCGGGGAGCTGTTTTTT. This sequence encodes CASSFGGHETGELFF.

The J gene is TRBJ2-1, the V gene TRBV15, with D perhaps assigned TRBD1 or TRBD2 (5 bases each). Germline V gene data show CDR1 as LNHNV and CDR2 as YYDKDF (reference sequence). This CDR3 has 17 residues. Trimming removed 4 bases from V and 6 bases from J, with 22 bases in between. The CDR3 loop is CATSILVGPQPGNEQFF. The CDR3 DNA sequence: TGTGCCACCAGCATCCTAGTGGGACCCCAGCCAGGCAATGAGCAGTTCTTC.

In this sample, this clonotype turned up a few times. The chain recombines TRBV7-2 with TRBJ2-2, with 9 bases that match TRBD2. Germline V CDR1 and CDR2: SGHTA, FQGNSA. The V gene end was trimmed by 5 bases and the J gene end by 3 bases; junction bases not matched to a gene: 7. CDR3 size: 16 residues. The CDR3, as DNA: TGTGCCAGCAGCCCCCACCTAGCGGGGTACACCGGGGAGCTGTTTTTT. This translates into CASSPHLAGYTGELFF.

This clonotype turned up a few times. The CDR3 nucleotides are TGTGCCAGCAGTTACTTTACGACAGGGAAATACACTGAAGCTTTCTTT. Translated: CASSYFTTGKYTEAFF. V gene TRBV6-5 combines with J gene TRBJ1-1, with 7 bases matching TRBD1. The V and J ends lost 1 base and 3 bases, in that order; junction bases with no gene match: 8. The CDR3 spans 16 residues. Per the germline V gene, CDR1 is MNHEY and CDR2 is SVGAGI.

This clonotype was counted at least ten times. The chain joins TRBV28 to TRBJ2-7; 7 nucleotides match TRBD2. Germline V lookup: CDR1 MDHEN, CDR2 SYDVKM. The CDR3 runs to 15 residues. After removal of 4 bases from V and 6 bases from J, the junction contained 12 bases not matched to a gene. The CDR3 region is CASSSLGLLRLEQYF. CDR3 DNA: TGTGCCAGCAGTTCCCTGGGACTACTCAGGCTCGAGCAGTACTTC.

This clonotype turned up a few times. This chain uses TRBV18 with TRBJ2-7, with 8 positions matching TRBD1. CDR3 length: 15 amino acids. Germline trimming cut 3 bases from V and 4 bases from J; bases unmatched to any gene: 8. Germline lookup yields CDR1 KGHSH and CDR2 LQKENI. This CDR3 reads CASSPQQRQGYEQYF. CDR3 nucleotide sequence: TGTGCCAGCTCACCGCAACAGAGACAGGGGTACGAGCAGTACTTC.

This clonotype appeared a few times. V usage is TRBV7-3 and J usage is TRBJ2-1, with TRBD2 identical over 9 bases. CDR3 size: 15 residues. J was trimmed by 5 bases and V by 1 base; bases with no gene match: 3. The germline V gene encodes CDR1 SGHTA and CDR2 FQGTGA. DNA for the CDR3: TGTGCCAGCAGCTTAAAAGCGGGAGGTCACAATGAGCAGTTCTTC. Translation: CASSLKAGGHNEQFF.

This clonotype was recorded a few times. The chain recombines TRBV2 with TRBJ1-2; 12 bases agree with TRBD1. Germline lookup yields CDR1 SNHLY and CDR2 FYNNEI. The V and J ends lost 6 bases and 4 bases, in that order; junction bases with no gene match: 6. The CDR3 has 15 amino acids. The CDR3 loop reads CASREPGQGAYGYTF. The CDR3 coding sequence is TGTGCCAGCAGAGAGCCGGGACAGGGGGCCTATGGCTACACCTTC.

The gene calls are TRBV5-1 and TRBJ2-5; 8 nucleotides line up with TRBD2. V shed 4 bases and J 2 bases; nucleotides not matched to a gene: 7. Germline CDR1 is SGHRS and CDR2 is YFSETQ. The CDR3 consists of 15 residues. The CDR3 coding sequence is TGCGCCAGCAGCGCCGGGACTAGAGAGCAAGAGACCCAGTACTTC. Amino acid sequence: CASSAGTREQETQYF.

This chain links TRBV29-1 with TRBJ2-7, with 7 bases aligning to TRBD1. Germline V gene sequence: CDR1 SQVTM, CDR2 ANQGSEA. The trim removed 5 bases at V and 3 bases at J, leaving 4 bases unmatched. CDR3 length: 12 residues. CDR3 sequence (DNA): TGCAGCGTTCGGGACAGCGGCTACGAGCAGTACTTC. It yields the protein CSVRDSGYEQYF.